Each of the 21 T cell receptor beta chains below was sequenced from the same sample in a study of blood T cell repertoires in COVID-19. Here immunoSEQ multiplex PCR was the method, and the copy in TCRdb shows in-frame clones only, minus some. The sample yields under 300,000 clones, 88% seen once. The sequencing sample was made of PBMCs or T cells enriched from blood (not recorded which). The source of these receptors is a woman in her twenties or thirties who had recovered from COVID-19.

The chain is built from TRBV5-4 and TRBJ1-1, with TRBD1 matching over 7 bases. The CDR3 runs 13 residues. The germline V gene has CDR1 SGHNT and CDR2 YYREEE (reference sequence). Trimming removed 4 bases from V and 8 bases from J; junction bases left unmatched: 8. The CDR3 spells CASSATTGAEAFF. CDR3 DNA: TGTGCCAGCAGCGCGACTACAGGGGCCGAAGCTTTCTTT. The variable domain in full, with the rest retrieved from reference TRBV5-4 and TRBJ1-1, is ETGVTQSPTHLIKTRGQQVTLRCSSQSGHNTVSWYQQALGQGPQFIFQYYREEENGRGNFPPRFSGLQFPNYSSELNVNALELDDSALYLCASSATTGAEAFFGQGTRLTVV.

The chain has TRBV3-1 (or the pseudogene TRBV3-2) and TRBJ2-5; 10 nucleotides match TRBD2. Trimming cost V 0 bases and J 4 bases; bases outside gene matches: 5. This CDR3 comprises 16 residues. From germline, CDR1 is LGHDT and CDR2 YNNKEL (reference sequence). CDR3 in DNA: TGTGCCAGCAGCCAAGATGGGGGACTAGCGCTAGAGACCCAGTACTTC. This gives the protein CASSQDGGLALETQYF.

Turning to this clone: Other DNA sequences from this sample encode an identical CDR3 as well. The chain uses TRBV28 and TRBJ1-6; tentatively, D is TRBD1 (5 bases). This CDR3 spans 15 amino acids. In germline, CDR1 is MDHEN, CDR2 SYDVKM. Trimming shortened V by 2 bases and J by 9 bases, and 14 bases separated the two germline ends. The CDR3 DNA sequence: TGTGCCAGCAGTTTAGTGGCAGGGCGGAGTTCACCCCTCCACTTT. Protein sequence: CASSLVAGRSSPLHF.

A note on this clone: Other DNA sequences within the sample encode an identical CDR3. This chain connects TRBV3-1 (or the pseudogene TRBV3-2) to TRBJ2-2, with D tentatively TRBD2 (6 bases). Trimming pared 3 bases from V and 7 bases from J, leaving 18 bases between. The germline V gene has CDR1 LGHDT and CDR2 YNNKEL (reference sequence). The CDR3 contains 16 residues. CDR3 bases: TGTGCCAGCAGCCAGGCTAGTGGGAGGTTTGTCGGGGAGCTGTTTTTT. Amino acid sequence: CASSQASGRFVGELFF.

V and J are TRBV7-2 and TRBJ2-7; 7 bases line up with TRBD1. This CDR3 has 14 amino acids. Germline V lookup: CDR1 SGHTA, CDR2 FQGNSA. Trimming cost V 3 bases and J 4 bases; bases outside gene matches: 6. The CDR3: CASSLRQGWYEQYF. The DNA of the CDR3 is TGTGCCAGCAGCTTGAGACAGGGTTGGTACGAGCAGTACTTC.

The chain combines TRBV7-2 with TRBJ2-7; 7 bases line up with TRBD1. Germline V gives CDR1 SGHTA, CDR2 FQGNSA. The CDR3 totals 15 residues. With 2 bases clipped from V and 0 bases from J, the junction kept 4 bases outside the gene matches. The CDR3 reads CASSLYDRASYEQYF. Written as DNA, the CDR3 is TGTGCCAGCAGCTTATACGACAGGGCCTCCTACGAGCAGTACTTC.

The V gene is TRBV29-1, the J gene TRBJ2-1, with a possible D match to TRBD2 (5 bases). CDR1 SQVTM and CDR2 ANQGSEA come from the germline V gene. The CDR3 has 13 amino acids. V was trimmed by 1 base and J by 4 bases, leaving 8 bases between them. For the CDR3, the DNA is TGCAGCGTTGAAGTGGCGGGTTACAATGAGCAGTTCTTC. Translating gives CSVEVAGYNEQFF.

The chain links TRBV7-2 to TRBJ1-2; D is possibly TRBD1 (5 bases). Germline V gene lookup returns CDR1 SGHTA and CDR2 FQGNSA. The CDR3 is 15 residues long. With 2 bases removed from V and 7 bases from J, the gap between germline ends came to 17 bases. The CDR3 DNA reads TGTGCCAGCAGCTTACAGGGAACTACTCGAATTGGCTACACCTTC. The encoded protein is CASSLQGTTRIGYTF. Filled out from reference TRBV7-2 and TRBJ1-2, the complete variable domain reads GAGVSQSPSNKVTEKGKDVELRCDPISGHTALYWYRQSLGQGLEFLIYFQGNSAPDKSGLPSDRFSAERTGGSVSTLTIQRTQQEDSAVYLCASSLQGTTRIGYTFGSGTRLTVV.

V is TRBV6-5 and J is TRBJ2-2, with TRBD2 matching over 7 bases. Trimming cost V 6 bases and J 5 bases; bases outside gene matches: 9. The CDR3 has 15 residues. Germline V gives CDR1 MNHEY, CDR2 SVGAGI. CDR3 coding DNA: TGTGCCAGCAGAGCCGGGGGGAGAGGTACCGGGGAGCTGTTTTTT. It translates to CASRAGGRGTGELFF.

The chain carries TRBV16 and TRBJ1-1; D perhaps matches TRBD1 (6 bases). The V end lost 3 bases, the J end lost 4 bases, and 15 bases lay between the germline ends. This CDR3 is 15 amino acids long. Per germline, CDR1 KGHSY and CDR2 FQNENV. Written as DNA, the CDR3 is TGTGCCAGCAGCCAGGTGATCAGGGGTAGCACTGAAGCTTTCTTT. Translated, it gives CASSQVIRGSTEAFF.

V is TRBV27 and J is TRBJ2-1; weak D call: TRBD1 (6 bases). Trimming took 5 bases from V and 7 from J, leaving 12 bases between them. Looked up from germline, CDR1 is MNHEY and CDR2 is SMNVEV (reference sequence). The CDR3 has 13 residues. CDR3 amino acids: CASSGGRPNEQFF. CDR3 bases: TGTGCCAGCAGTGGGGGCCGTCCTAATGAGCAGTTCTTC.

Here the CDR3 DNA reads TGTGCCAGCAGCTTAGTCATTCTGGGACAGGGCTTCTCTGGCTACACCTTC. Its protein product is CASSLVILGQGFSGYTF. The chain couples TRBV7-2 to TRBJ1-2; 9 nucleotides align to TRBD1. The V gene end was trimmed by 1 base and the J gene end by 7 bases; junction bases not matched to a gene: 13. Germline lookup yields CDR1 SGHTA and CDR2 FQGNSA. The CDR3 sequence is 17 residues long.

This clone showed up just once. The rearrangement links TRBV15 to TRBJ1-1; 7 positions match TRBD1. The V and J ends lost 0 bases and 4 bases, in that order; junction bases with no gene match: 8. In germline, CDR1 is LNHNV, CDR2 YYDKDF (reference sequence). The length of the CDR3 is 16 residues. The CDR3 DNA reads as TGTGCCACCAGCAGAGATAAGGGGGCGCGGAGCACTGAAGCTTTCTTT. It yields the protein CATSRDKGARSTEAFF.

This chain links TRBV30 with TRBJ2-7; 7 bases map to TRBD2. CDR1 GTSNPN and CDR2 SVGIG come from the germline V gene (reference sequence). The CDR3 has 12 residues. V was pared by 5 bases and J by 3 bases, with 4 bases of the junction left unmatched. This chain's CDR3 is CAWAGLVYEQYF. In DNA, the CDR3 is TGTGCCTGGGCCGGACTAGTCTACGAGCAGTACTTC.

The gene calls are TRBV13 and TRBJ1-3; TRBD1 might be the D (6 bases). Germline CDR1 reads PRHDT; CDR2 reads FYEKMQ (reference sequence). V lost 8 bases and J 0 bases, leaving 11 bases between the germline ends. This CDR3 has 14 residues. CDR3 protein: CASGGSSSGNTIYF. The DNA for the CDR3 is TGTGCCAGCGGGGGCTCCAGCTCTGGAAACACCATATATTTT.

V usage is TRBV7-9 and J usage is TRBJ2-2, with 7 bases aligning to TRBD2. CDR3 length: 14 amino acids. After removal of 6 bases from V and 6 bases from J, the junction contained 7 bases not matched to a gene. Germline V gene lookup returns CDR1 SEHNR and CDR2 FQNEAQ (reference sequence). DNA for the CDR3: TGTGCCAGCAGTTCGGGGGGTTACGCCGGGGAGCTGTTTTTT. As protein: CASSSGGYAGELFF.

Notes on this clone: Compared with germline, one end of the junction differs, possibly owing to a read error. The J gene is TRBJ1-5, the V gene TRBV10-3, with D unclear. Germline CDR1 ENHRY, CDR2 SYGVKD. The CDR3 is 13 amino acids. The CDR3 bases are TGTGCCATCGGTGATATTAGCAATCAGCCCCAGCATTTT. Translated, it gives CAIGDISNQPQHF.

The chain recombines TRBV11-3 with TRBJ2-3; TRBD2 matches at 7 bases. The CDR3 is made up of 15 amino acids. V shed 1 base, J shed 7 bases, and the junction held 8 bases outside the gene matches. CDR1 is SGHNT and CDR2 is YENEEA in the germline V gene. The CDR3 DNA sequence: TGTGCCAGCAGCTTAGGGGGGGGTTCACTACATACGCAGTATTTT. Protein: CASSLGGGSLHTQYF.

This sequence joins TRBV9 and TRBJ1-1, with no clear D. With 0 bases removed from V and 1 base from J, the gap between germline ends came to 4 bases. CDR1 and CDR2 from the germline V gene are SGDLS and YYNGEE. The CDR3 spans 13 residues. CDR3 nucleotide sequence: TGTGCCAGCAGCGTAGCCTCGAACACTGAAGCTTTCTTT. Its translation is CASSVASNTEAFF.

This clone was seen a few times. This chain's CDR3 is CASSDNSYEQYF. CDR3 coding DNA: TGCGCCAGCTCTGACAATTCCTACGAGCAGTACTTC. This chain joins TRBV4-1 and TRBJ2-7; no definite D call. Germline CDR1 and CDR2: MGHRA and YSYEKL. The CDR3 runs 12 residues. Trimming stripped 8 bases from V and 1 base from J, with 9 bases between.

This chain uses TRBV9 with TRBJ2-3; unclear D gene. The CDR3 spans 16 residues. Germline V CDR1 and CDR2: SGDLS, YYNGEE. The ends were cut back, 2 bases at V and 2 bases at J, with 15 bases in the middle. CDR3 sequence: CASSVTPEAATDTQYF. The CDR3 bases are TGTGCCAGCAGCGTTACCCCTGAGGCAGCCACAGATACGCAGTATTTT.